This T cell receptor (beta chain) was sequenced during a study of blood T cell repertoires in COVID-19. Study background: Sites in the United States, Italy and Spain provided acute and convalescent COVID-19 samples. Sample material is recorded as cDNA or gDNA derived from T cells, B-cell-depleted T cells, or PBMCs.

A few counts support this clone. The V gene lost 6 bases and the J gene lost 1 base, with 12 bases spanning the gap. This CDR3 is 14 amino acids long. CDR1 MNHEY and CDR2 SMNVEV come from the germline V gene (reference sequence). As originally analysed: Counts of nucleated cells, estimated from reference gene primer amplification, were obtained. The table came from immunoSEQ multiplex PCR; TCRdb's copy has only in-frame clones and leaves some out. V and J calls and clone size come straight from that table; D and trimming were deduced from the DNA. The top ten hold 8% to 9.5% of the sample, which has around 150,000 clones, about 83% seen once.

The sequence derives from a man aged 55 to 70 with acute or convalescent COVID-19. J is TRBJ1-1 and V is TRBV27; no firm D call. The sequenced sample consisted of peripheral blood. CDR3 sequence (DNA): TGTGCCAGCAGCAGCCCCACTAGGAACACTGAAGCTTTCTTT. Translated, it gives CASSSPTRNTEAFF.